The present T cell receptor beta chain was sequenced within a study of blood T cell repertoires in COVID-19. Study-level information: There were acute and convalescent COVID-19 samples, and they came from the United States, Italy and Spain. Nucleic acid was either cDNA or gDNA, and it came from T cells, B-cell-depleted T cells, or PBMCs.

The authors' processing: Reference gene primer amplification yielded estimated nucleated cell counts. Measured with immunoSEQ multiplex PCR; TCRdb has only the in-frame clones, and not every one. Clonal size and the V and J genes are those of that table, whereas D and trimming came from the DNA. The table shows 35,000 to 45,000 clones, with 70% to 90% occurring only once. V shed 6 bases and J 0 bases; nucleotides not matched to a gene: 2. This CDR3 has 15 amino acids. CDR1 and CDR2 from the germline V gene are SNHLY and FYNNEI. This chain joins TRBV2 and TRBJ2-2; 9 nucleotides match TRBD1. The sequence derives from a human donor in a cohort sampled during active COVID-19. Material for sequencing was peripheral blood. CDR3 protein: CASSGDRANTGELFF. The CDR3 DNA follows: TGTGCCAGCAGCGGGGACAGGGCGAACACCGGGGAGCTGTTTTTT.